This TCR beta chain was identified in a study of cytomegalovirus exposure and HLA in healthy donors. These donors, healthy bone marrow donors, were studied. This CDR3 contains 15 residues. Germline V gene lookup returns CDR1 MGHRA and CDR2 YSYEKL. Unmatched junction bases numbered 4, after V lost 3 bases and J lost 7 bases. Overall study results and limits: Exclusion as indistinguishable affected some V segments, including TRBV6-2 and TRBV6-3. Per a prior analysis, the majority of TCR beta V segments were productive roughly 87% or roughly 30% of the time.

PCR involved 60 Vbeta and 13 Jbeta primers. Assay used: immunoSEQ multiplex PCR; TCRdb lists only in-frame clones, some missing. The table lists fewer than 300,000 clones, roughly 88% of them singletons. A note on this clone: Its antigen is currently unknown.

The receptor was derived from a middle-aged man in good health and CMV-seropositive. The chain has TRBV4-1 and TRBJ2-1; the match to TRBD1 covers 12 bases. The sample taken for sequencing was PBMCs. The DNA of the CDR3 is TGCGCCAGCAGCCACGGGACAGGGGGCGGGAATGAGCAGTTCTTC. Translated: CASSHGTGGGNEQFF.